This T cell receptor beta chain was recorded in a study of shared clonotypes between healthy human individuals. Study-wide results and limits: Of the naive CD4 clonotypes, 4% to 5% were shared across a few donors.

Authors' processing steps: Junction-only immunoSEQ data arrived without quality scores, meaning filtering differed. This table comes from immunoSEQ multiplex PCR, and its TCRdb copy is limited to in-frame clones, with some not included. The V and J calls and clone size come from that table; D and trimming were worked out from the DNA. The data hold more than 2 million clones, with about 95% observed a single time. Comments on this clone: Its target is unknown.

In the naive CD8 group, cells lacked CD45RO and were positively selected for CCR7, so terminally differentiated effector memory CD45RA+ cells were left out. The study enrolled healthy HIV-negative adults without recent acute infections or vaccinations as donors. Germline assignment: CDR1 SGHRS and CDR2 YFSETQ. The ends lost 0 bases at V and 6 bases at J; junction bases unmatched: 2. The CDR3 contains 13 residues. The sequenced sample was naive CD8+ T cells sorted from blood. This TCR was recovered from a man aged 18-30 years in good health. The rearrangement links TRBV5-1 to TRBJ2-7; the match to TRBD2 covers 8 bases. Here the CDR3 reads CASSLAGTSEQYF. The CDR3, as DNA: TGCGCCAGCAGCTTGGCCGGGACTAGCGAGCAGTACTTC. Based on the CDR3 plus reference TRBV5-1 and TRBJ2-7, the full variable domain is KAGVTQTPRYLIKTRGQQVTLSCSPISGHRSVSWYQQTPGQGLQFLFEYFSETQRNKGNFPGRFSGRQFSNSRSEMNVSTLELGDSALYLCASSLAGTSEQYFGPGTRLTVT.